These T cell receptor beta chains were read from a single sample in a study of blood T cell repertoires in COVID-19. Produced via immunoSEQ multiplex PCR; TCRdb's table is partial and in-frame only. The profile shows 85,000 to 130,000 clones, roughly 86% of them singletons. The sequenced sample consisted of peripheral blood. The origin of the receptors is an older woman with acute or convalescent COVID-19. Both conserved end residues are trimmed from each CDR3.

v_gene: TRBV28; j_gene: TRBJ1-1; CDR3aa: ASRPRGPGNTEAF
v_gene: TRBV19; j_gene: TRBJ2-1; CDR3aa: AISERASSYNEQF
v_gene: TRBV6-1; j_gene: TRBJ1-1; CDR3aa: ASSETGMNTEAF
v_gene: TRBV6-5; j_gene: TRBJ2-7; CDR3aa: ASSPTGIYEQY
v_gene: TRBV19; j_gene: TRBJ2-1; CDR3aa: ASSRGIAGGPSSYNEQF
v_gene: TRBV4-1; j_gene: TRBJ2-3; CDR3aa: ASSQDLPGGLTDTQY
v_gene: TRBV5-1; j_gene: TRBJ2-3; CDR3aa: ASSLGYSGRSADTQY
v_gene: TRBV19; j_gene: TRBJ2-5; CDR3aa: ASSIGSGTYQETQY
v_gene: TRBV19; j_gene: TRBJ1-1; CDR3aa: ASSISGGRGYTEAF
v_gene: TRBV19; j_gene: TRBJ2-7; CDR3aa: ASSIPGSLVEQY